These 26 T cell receptor beta chains were all obtained from the same sample, sequenced in a study of T cell responses to AZD1222 COVID-19 vaccine. The table came from immunoSEQ multiplex PCR; TCRdb's copy has only in-frame clones and leaves some out. In the table there are 140,000 to 150,000 clones, approximately 94% of which are singletons. This sample comprised peripheral blood, obtained on day 0 of AZD1222 vaccination. Receptor source: an adult in good health.

This chain uses TRBV5-1 with TRBJ2-5; a weak D match, TRBD2 (5 bases). The CDR3 spans 13 residues. Trimming took 5 bases from V and 2 from J, leaving 10 bases between them. From germline, CDR1 is SGHRS and CDR2 YFSETQ. The CDR3, as DNA: TGCGCCAGCAGGGAGACGGGGCAAGAGACCCAGTACTTC. Its translation: CASRETGQETQYF. Complete variable domain (other parts from reference TRBV5-1 and TRBJ2-5): KAGVTQTPRYLIKTRGQQVTLSCSPISGHRSVSWYQQTPGQGLQFLFEYFSETQRNKGNFPGRFSGRQFSNSRSEMNVSTLELGDSALYLCASRETGQETQYFGPGTRLLVL.

V usage is TRBV3-1 (or the pseudogene TRBV3-2) and J usage is TRBJ2-3; TRBD1 matches at 10 bases. The CDR3 spans 16 residues. Looked up from germline, CDR1 is LGHDT and CDR2 is YNNKEL (reference sequence). With 2 bases clipped from V and 2 bases from J, the junction kept 4 bases outside the gene matches. The CDR3 DNA reads TGTGCCAGCAGCCAAAGGGACAGGGGTTTCACAGATACGCAGTATTTT. Translation: CASSQRDRGFTDTQYF.

The chain has TRBV18 and TRBJ1-1; a possible D gene is TRBD1 (5 bases). V was pared by 1 base and J by 1 base, with 10 bases between. Germline CDR1 reads KGHSH; CDR2 reads LQKENI. CDR3 length equals 15 residues. Here the CDR3 DNA reads TGTGCCAGCTCACCACTCGACAGCTCGAACACTGAAGCTTTCTTT. Encoded protein: CASSPLDSSNTEAFF.

In DNA form, the CDR3 reads TGTGCCAGCACCCTAGGAGGGTATCCCAGCACCGGGGAGCTGTTTTTT. This encodes CASTLGGYPSTGELFF. The gene calls are TRBV27 and TRBJ2-2, with D perhaps matching TRBD2 (6 bases). The CDR3 is 16 residues long. Germline V gene sequence: CDR1 MNHEY, CDR2 SMNVEV (reference sequence). The V gene lost 7 bases and the J gene lost 4 bases, with 19 bases spanning the gap.

V and J are TRBV30 and TRBJ1-1; weak D call: TRBD1 (6 bases). Germline assignment: CDR1 GTSNPN and CDR2 SVGIG (reference sequence). CDR3 length equals 14 residues. V shed 4 bases and J shed 3 bases, with 15 bases lying between them. This CDR3 is CAWKRGRTDTEAFF. In DNA form, the CDR3 reads TGTGCCTGGAAAAGAGGCAGGACAGACACTGAAGCTTTCTTT.

This chain joins TRBV3-1 (or the pseudogene TRBV3-2) and TRBJ1-4; no firm D call. Trimming pared 0 bases from V and 8 bases from J, leaving 16 bases between. The CDR3 has 16 amino acids. CDR1 is LGHDT and CDR2 is YNNKEL in the germline V gene (reference sequence). CDR3 region: CASSQDWSVRGEKLFF. CDR3 bases: TGTGCCAGCAGCCAAGATTGGTCGGTTAGAGGGGAAAAACTGTTTTTT.

The CDR3 nucleotides are TGTGCCAGCAGCCTTGCCCACATGTGGGGGCGACGCTCTGGAAACACCATATATTTT. Translated: CASSLAHMWGRRSGNTIYF. V usage is TRBV13 and J usage is TRBJ1-3; D might be TRBD1 (6 bases). From germline, CDR1 is PRHDT and CDR2 FYEKMQ (reference sequence). This CDR3 has 19 amino acids. V was cut by 5 bases and J by 0 bases, with 23 bases left in between.

CDR3 amino acids: CASSFEQGGYTF. The DNA for the CDR3 is TGTGCCAGCAGTTTTGAGCAGGGTGGCTACACCTTC. The V and J genes are TRBV12-3 or TRBV12-4 and TRBJ1-2; TRBD1 might be the D (5 bases). V shed 3 bases and J shed 7 bases, with 9 bases lying between them. The CDR3 is 12 residues long.

The V call is TRBV10-1, the J call TRBJ1-3, with unresolved D. The germline V gene encodes CDR1 WNHNN and CDR2 SYGVQD (reference sequence). This CDR3 is 13 amino acids long. V shed 3 bases and J shed 2 bases, with 5 bases lying between them. In DNA form, the CDR3 reads TGCGCCAGCAGTGAAGGGCCTGGAAACACCATATATTTT. It encodes CASSEGPGNTIYF.

For the CDR3, the DNA is TGTGCCACCAGCAGCAGTCGGGACAGCCAAAATCTTGGGGGCACTGAAGCTTTCTTT. It yields the protein CATSSSRDSQNLGGTEAFF. The chain recombines TRBV15 with TRBJ1-1; TRBD1 aligns across 7 bases. The CDR3 is made up of 19 amino acids. V lost 3 bases to trimming and J lost 4 bases; unmatched junction nucleotides: 20. Germline V lookup: CDR1 LNHNV, CDR2 YYDKDF (reference sequence).

This chain links TRBV27 with TRBJ1-5; no reliable D call. Germline V gene lookup returns CDR1 MNHEY and CDR2 SMNVEV (reference sequence). This CDR3 has 15 residues. Trimming removed 5 bases at V and 4 bases at J, with 15 bases between. The CDR3 nucleotides read TGTGCCAGCAGTACCTACGGGCCTAATAATCAGCCCCAGCATTTT. Its protein is CASSTYGPNNQPQHF.

Comments on this clone: One end of the junction fails to match germline, which may point to a read error. This sequence joins TRBV2 and TRBJ2-1; D possibly uses TRBD1 or TRBD2 (5 bases each). Germline values: CDR1 SNHLY, CDR2 FYNNEI. This CDR3 is 12 amino acids long. CDR3 nucleotide sequence: TGTGCCAGCAGTGACCCCGGGGCTGTTGGGGTCTTC. Translation: CASSDPGAVGVF.

This chain joins TRBV9 and TRBJ1-4; TRBD1 matches 8 bases. The V gene's germline CDR1 is SGDLS and CDR2 YYNGEE. Trimming cost V 0 bases and J 5 bases; bases outside gene matches: 3. The CDR3 runs 15 residues. CDR3 sequence reads: CASSVAGTGNEKLFF. Here the CDR3 DNA reads TGTGCCAGCAGCGTAGCAGGGACAGGCAATGAAAAACTGTTTTTT. Variable domain in full (rest from reference TRBV9 and TRBJ1-4): DSGVTQTPKHLITATGQRVTLRCSPRSGDLSVYWYQQSLDQGLQFLIQYYNGEERAKGNILERFSAQQFPDLHSELNLSSLELGDSALYFCASSVAGTGNEKLFFGSGTQLSVL.

The rearrangement uses TRBV7-9 and TRBJ1-2, with no clear D. CDR1 and CDR2 (germline): SEHNR, FQNEAQ (reference sequence). This CDR3 spans 13 amino acids. V was clipped by 8 bases and J by 2 bases, with 12 bases between them. Here the CDR3 DNA reads TGTGCCAGCGGTGTAGGGAAAAACTATGGCTACACCTTC. Amino acid sequence: CASGVGKNYGYTF.

J is TRBJ1-1 and V is TRBV7-9; D possibly corresponds to TRBD1 (5 bases). This CDR3 comprises 13 residues. CDR1 is SEHNR and CDR2 is FQNEAQ in the germline V gene (reference sequence). V lost 5 bases, J lost 4 bases, and 11 bases lay in between. As DNA, the CDR3 is TGTGCCAGCAGCACTAGGGACGCCACTGAAGCTTTCTTT. Encoded protein: CASSTRDATEAFF.

The V call is TRBV9, the J call TRBJ1-3, with a weak D call TRBD1 (5 bases). Germline V lookup: CDR1 SGDLS, CDR2 YYNGEE. CDR3 length equals 15 residues. V lost 4 bases to trimming and J lost 5 bases, with 16 bases between them. The CDR3 DNA reads as TGTGCCAGCAGCTCCCTTTTTGGGGGACGAAACACCATATATTTT. Encoded protein: CASSSLFGGRNTIYF.

This chain links TRBV5-5 with TRBJ1-2; TRBD1 matches 8 bases. Germline V lookup: CDR1 SGHKS, CDR2 YYEKEE (reference sequence). Losses at the gene ends were 3 bases for V and 4 bases for J; bases not matched to a gene: 14. The length of the CDR3 is 17 residues. The chain's CDR3 is CASSWSGSTGAGYGYTF. Here the CDR3 DNA reads TGTGCCAGCAGCTGGTCGGGATCGACAGGGGCTGGCTATGGCTACACCTTC.

The chain uses TRBV7-6 and TRBJ2-7; D is unclear. V gave up 3 bases and J gave up 2 bases, with 17 bases separating them. Looked up from germline, CDR1 is SGHVS and CDR2 is FNYEAQ. CDR3 length: 16 amino acids. CDR3 loop: CASSFRWTERTYEQYF. The CDR3, as DNA: TGTGCCAGCAGCTTTCGTTGGACGGAACGAACCTACGAGCAGTACTTC.

The V and J genes are TRBV30 and TRBJ1-2; 9 nucleotides align to TRBD1. The length of the CDR3 is 15 residues. V dropped 2 bases and J dropped 2; count of bases not matched to a gene: 6. Germline V gene sequence: CDR1 GTSNPN, CDR2 SVGIG (reference sequence). DNA of the CDR3: TGTGCCTGGAGTACTGGGACAGGGCCAAACTATGGCTACACCTTC. It encodes CAWSTGTGPNYGYTF. The full variable domain, completed using reference TRBV30 and TRBJ1-2, is SQTIHQWPATLVQPVGSPLSLECTVEGTSNPNLYWYRQAAGRGLQLLFYSVGIGQISSEVPQNLSASRPQDRQFILSSKKLLLSDSGFYLCAWSTGTGPNYGYTFGSGTRLTVV.

The chain has TRBV19 and TRBJ1-6, with 7 bases matching TRBD1. Trimming cost V 7 bases and J 6 bases; bases outside gene matches: 6. The V gene's germline CDR1 is LNHDA and CDR2 SQIVND (reference sequence). CDR3 length: 14 residues. Here the CDR3 DNA reads TGTGCCAGTACTCCGGGACAGATTAATTCACCCCTCCACTTT. This gives the protein CASTPGQINSPLHF.

This chain uses TRBV2 with TRBJ2-3; 9 bases agree with TRBD2. Losses at the gene ends were 8 bases for V and 6 bases for J; bases not matched to a gene: 6. The CDR3 has 13 amino acids. Germline lookup yields CDR1 SNHLY and CDR2 FYNNEI. CDR3 protein: CASLEREADTQYF. CDR3 in DNA: TGTGCCAGCTTGGAGCGGGAGGCTGATACGCAGTATTTT. The full variable domain, with the rest looked up from reference TRBV2 and TRBJ2-3, is EPEVTQTPSHQVTQMGQEVILRCVPISNHLYFYWYRQILGQKVEFLVSFYNNEISEKSEIFDDQFSVERPDGSNFTLKIRSTKLEDSAMYFCASLEREADTQYFGPGTRLTVL.

The rearrangement uses TRBV6-6 and TRBJ2-7, with a possible D match to TRBD1 (5 bases). The CDR3 is 15 residues long. Trimming shortened V by 0 bases and J by 3 bases, and 12 bases separated the two germline ends. Per germline, CDR1 MNHNY and CDR2 SVGAGI (reference sequence). The CDR3 loop reads CASSYSIPDSYEQYF. DNA of the CDR3: TGTGCCAGCAGTTACTCGATCCCTGACAGCTACGAGCAGTACTTC.

The chain is built from TRBV5-1 and TRBJ2-3; D is uncertain. V was clipped by 3 bases and J by 6 bases, with 11 bases between them. Germline V CDR1 and CDR2: SGHRS, YFSETQ. The CDR3 spans 13 residues. CDR3 coding DNA: TGCGCCAGCAGCTCCTCTCCGTCCGATACGCAGTATTTT. Translated: CASSSSPSDTQYF.

As regards this clone: The sample carries other DNA sequences with the same CDR3. V is TRBV6-5 and J is TRBJ2-7; 11 positions agree with TRBD2. The V gene end was trimmed by 5 bases and the J gene end by 1 base; junction bases not matched to a gene: 4. The CDR3 totals 15 residues. The germline CDR1 and CDR2 sequences are MNHEY and SVGAGI. DNA of the CDR3: TGTGCCAGCAGTCTACTAGCGGGGGCATCCTACGAGCAGTACTTC. It translates to CASSLLAGASYEQYF.

The chain links TRBV2 to TRBJ2-5; the D gene is possibly TRBD2 (7 bases). Trimming stripped 6 bases from V and 3 bases from J, with 14 bases between. Per germline, CDR1 SNHLY and CDR2 FYNNEI. The CDR3 consists of 14 residues. In nucleotides, the CDR3 is TGTGCCAGCAGGAGGAGGGGGGGCGAAGAGACCCAGTACTTC. It encodes CASRRRGGEETQYF.

V is TRBV6-5 and J is TRBJ2-7; 7 positions agree with TRBD1. V shed 8 bases and J 6 bases; nucleotides not matched to a gene: 10. In germline, CDR1 is MNHEY, CDR2 SVGAGI. This CDR3 comprises 13 residues. DNA for the CDR3: TGTGCCAGCGACAATCGAGGGGGCCGCGAGCAGTACTTC. Its protein is CASDNRGGREQYF.